The source of this T cell receptor beta chain is a study of somatic mutations in cytotoxic T cells in rheumatoid arthritis. As concerns this clone: What it binds is unknown.

The V gene lost 2 bases and the J gene lost 8 bases, with 12 bases spanning the gap. The CDR3 contains 13 residues. Germline-derived CDR1 and CDR2 are SEHNR and FQNEAQ (reference sequence). In the original workflow: Patient CD8+ clones above 1% seldom matched published virus-specific TCRB sequences. The repertoire was sequenced with immunoSEQ multiplex PCR; TCRdb's copy has only in-frame clones and lacks some. Clonal size and the V and J genes are those of that table, whereas D and trimming came from the DNA. The table shows 9,000 or so clones, with approximately 79% occurring only once. Findings of the study overall: Nobody knew which antigens the expanded CD8+ clones targeted. An age-related increase in CD8+ clonality was seen in rheumatoid arthritis patients but not in healthy controls.

Material: CD8+ T cells sorted from blood. This clonotype originated in an adult with rheumatoid arthritis. V and J are TRBV7-9 and TRBJ1-2; tentatively, D is TRBD1 (5 bases). CDR3 DNA sequence: TGTGCCAGCAGCTTATGGGGGGAAGGGGGCTACACCTTC. Its protein is CASSLWGEGGYTF. The whole variable domain, filled in from reference TRBV7-9 and TRBJ1-2, reads DTGVSQNPRHKITKRGQNVTFRCDPISEHNRLYWYRQTLGQGPEFLTYFQNEAQLEKSRLLSDRFSAERPKGSFSTLEIQRTEQGDSAMYLCASSLWGEGGYTFGSGTRLTVV.